The source of this T cell receptor beta chain is a study of early stage breast cancer tumors. Clones were read by immunoSEQ multiplex PCR, and TCRdb kept only the in-frame ones, dropping some. Here the sample spans fewer than 70,000 clones, 80% being singletons. The CDR3 has 16 amino acids. V lost 8 bases, J lost 7 bases, and 16 bases stayed unmatched. The germline CDR1 and CDR2 sequences are LNHDA and SQIVND (reference sequence). The chain is built from TRBV19 and TRBJ2-1; TRBD1 agrees at 8 bases. This receptor was identified in a person aged 40 to 49 with breast cancer. The sample comprised blood. The CDR3 spells CASGYLRGRGMNEQFF. CDR3 coding DNA: TGTGCCAGTGGTTACCTCAGGGGGCGCGGGATGAATGAGCAGTTCTTC.